These 21 T cell receptor beta chains share one sample of origin, sequenced in a study of beta chain features in type 1 diabetes (dated by TCRdb to the late 2010s). Libraries were made using the immunoSEQ multiplex PCR assay. The entire amount of isolated RNA was reverse transcribed using the High Capacity cDNA Reverse Transcription Kit, so the sequenced TCRB transcripts were expressed ones. TCRdb provides this immuneACCESS table in a form limited to in-frame rearrangements. Some clones are lacking; in checked studies, under half of them reflect an unresolved V gene, and why the rest are absent is not known. The sample includes 310,000 or so clones, with over 7% observed a single time. 0.9% to 1.1% of the sample rests with the top ten. No antigen has been identified for these receptors. General conclusions and limits of the study: Type 1 diabetes patients showed a moderate but significant shortening of TCRB CDR3 length in all four CD4+ subsets.

The specimen was central memory CD4+ T cells from blood. These receptors all stem from a young man with type 1 diabetes.

The chain has TRBV5-1 and TRBJ1-2; 10 positions agree with TRBD1. Per the germline V gene, CDR1 is SGHRS and CDR2 is YFSETQ. The junction had 7 bases not matched to a gene; V was cut back by 2 bases and J by 6 bases. The CDR3 contains 15 residues. The CDR3 DNA reads as TGCGCCAGCAGCTTCGTAGGGACAGGGGCGGATGGCTACACCTTC. It translates to CASSFVGTGADGYTF.

The genes are TRBV28 and TRBJ1-4; 9 nucleotides line up with TRBD1. From germline, CDR1 is MDHEN and CDR2 SYDVKM. The CDR3 runs to 17 residues. V trimming: 4 bases; J trimming: 4 bases; junction bases outside the gene matches: 10. The CDR3 loop reads CASSSRTGTGNNEKLFF. The CDR3 coding sequence is TGTGCCAGCAGTTCCCGGACAGGGACAGGGAATAATGAAAAACTGTTTTTT.

The chain recombines TRBV10-1 with TRBJ2-2; no clear D gene. V lost 6 bases and J 6 bases, leaving 8 bases between the germline ends. Germline V CDR1 and CDR2: WNHNN, SYGVQD (reference sequence). The CDR3 is 12 amino acids. CDR3 region: CASSPTAGELFF. The CDR3, as DNA: TGCGCCAGCAGCCCTACCGCCGGGGAGCTGTTTTTT.

The chain combines TRBV19 with TRBJ2-7; 8 positions agree with TRBD2. The ends lost 6 bases at V and 7 bases at J; junction bases unmatched: 14. Germline V CDR1 and CDR2: LNHDA, SQIVND (reference sequence). This CDR3 region has 15 residues. This CDR3 is CASRPSGGPTGEQYF. CDR3 nucleotide sequence: TGTGCCAGTAGGCCCTCGGGAGGGCCTACGGGAGAGCAGTACTTC.

This clone showed up just a few times. The CDR3, as DNA: TGCGCCAGCAGCAAGCGGACAGGGGAAAACCTTGGGAATGAGCAGTTCTTC. Residues: CASSKRTGENLGNEQFF. V and J are TRBV5-1 and TRBJ2-1, with TRBD1 identical over 9 bases. V was pared by 4 bases and J by 7 bases, with 15 bases of the junction left unmatched. CDR1 and CDR2 from the germline V gene are SGHRS and YFSETQ. The CDR3 runs to 17 residues. Based on the CDR3 plus reference TRBV5-1 and TRBJ2-1, the full variable domain is KAGVTQTPRYLIKTRGQQVTLSCSPISGHRSVSWYQQTPGQGLQFLFEYFSETQRNKGNFPGRFSGRQFSNSRSEMNVSTLELGDSALYLCASSKRTGENLGNEQFFGPGTRLTVL.

The rearrangement joins TRBV7-2 to TRBJ1-2, with 9 bases aligning to TRBD1. The germline gives CDR1 SGHTA, CDR2 FQGNSA. Germline trimming cut 0 bases from V and 6 bases from J; bases unmatched to any gene: 2. The CDR3 contains 14 residues. CDR3 loop: CASSLATGGDGYTF. CDR3 coding DNA: TGTGCCAGCAGCTTAGCCACAGGGGGCGATGGCTACACCTTC.

The chain recombines TRBV28 with TRBJ2-2; TRBD2 matches at 7 bases. Per germline, CDR1 MDHEN and CDR2 SYDVKM. The trim removed 7 bases at V and 4 bases at J, leaving 6 bases unmatched. The CDR3 has 14 residues. The CDR3 is CASTPGGGTGELFF. CDR3 coding DNA: TGTGCCAGCACTCCTGGGGGGGGCACCGGGGAGCTGTTTTTT.

This clone appeared a few times. CDR3 DNA: TGTGCCAGCAGCGTAGCTCAGGGCAGGGGGGACCAGCAGTACTTC. Residues: CASSVAQGRGDQQYF. The genes are TRBV9 and TRBJ2-7, with a weak D call TRBD1 (7 bases). Germline lookup yields CDR1 SGDLS and CDR2 YYNGEE. CDR3 length: 15 residues. Trimming took 0 bases from V and 8 from J, leaving 18 bases between them.

DNA of the CDR3: TGTGCCAGTAGTATGTCGACAGGTGCTTTAGAGAGCACTGAAGCTTTCTTT. Protein: CASSMSTGALESTEAFF. The chain joins TRBV19 to TRBJ1-1; a possible D gene is TRBD1 (6 bases). CDR3 length: 17 amino acids. CDR1 LNHDA and CDR2 SQIVND come from the germline V gene (reference sequence). Deletions cut 3 bases from V and 4 bases from J, with 21 bases between.

In the case of this clone: A far more abundant clone sits one base away, making this likely a read error. The same CDR3 also results from other DNA sequences found in this sample. This chain connects TRBV27 to TRBJ2-6; no clear D gene. This CDR3 comprises 13 residues. Germline V gene lookup returns CDR1 MNHEY and CDR2 SMNVEV (reference sequence). Trimming stripped 3 bases from V and 0 bases from J, with 0 bases between. This CDR3 reads CASSFSGANVLTF. DNA for the CDR3: TGTGCCAGCAGTTTCTCTGGGGCCAACGTCCTGACTTTC.

The rearrangement links TRBV6-6 to TRBJ2-7, with unresolved D. Germline V CDR1 and CDR2: MNHNY, SVGAGI (reference sequence). The CDR3 runs 14 residues. Deletions cut 2 bases from V and 5 bases from J, with 13 bases between. CDR3 DNA sequence: TGTGCCAGCAGTTACCGTGGCGGAAGACACGAGCAGTACTTC. It codes for CASSYRGGRHEQYF.

This clone showed up just a few times. The chain is built from TRBV6-5 and TRBJ2-7, with D maybe TRBD2 (5 bases). V was shortened by 0 bases and J by 2 bases, with 11 bases between the two germline ends. Germline V gene data show CDR1 as MNHEY and CDR2 as SVGAGI. The CDR3 covers 15 residues. The CDR3 loop reads CASSYSEADTYEQYF. In nucleotides, the CDR3 is TGTGCCAGCAGTTACTCGGAGGCCGACACCTACGAGCAGTACTTC.

V is TRBV11-2 and J is TRBJ2-2; the D gene is possibly TRBD2 (6 bases). Deletions cut 5 bases from V and 5 bases from J, with 15 bases between. The CDR3 has 15 amino acids. Germline V gene sequence: CDR1 SGHAT, CDR2 FQNNGV. The CDR3 loop is CASSPAGSKTGELFF. In nucleotides, the CDR3 is TGTGCCAGCAGCCCAGCCGGGAGCAAAACCGGGGAGCTGTTTTTT.

This clone turned up a few times. The chain recombines TRBV29-1 with TRBJ1-1, with 7 nucleotides matching TRBD1. Germline V gives CDR1 SQVTM, CDR2 ANQGSEA. The CDR3 totals 13 residues. V was pared by 7 bases and J by 1 base, with 6 bases of the junction left unmatched. CDR3 region: CSADRDRNTEAFF. In DNA, the CDR3 is TGCAGCGCAGACCGGGACAGGAACACTGAAGCTTTCTTT.

This chain joins TRBV2 and TRBJ2-5; 9 bases line up with TRBD2. From germline, CDR1 is SNHLY and CDR2 FYNNEI. The CDR3 covers 12 residues. V gave up 8 bases and J gave up 4 bases; unmatched junction bases: 2. The CDR3 protein is CASGSGGETQYF. The CDR3, as DNA: TGTGCCAGCGGTAGCGGGGGAGAGACCCAGTACTTC.

The rearrangement uses TRBV18 and TRBJ1-2; D ambiguous. Germline CDR1 reads KGHSH; CDR2 reads LQKENI. Trimming shortened V by 2 bases and J by 6 bases, and 7 bases separated the two germline ends. There are 12 residues in the CDR3. As DNA, the CDR3 is TGTGCCAGCTCACCAGGGTTGGATGGCTACACCTTC. This translates into CASSPGLDGYTF.

This chain links TRBV2 with TRBJ2-1; 12 positions match TRBD2. The CDR3 is made up of 14 amino acids. V shed 10 bases, J shed 7 bases, and the junction held 8 bases outside the gene matches. Germline lookup yields CDR1 SNHLY and CDR2 FYNNEI. In DNA form, the CDR3 reads TGTGCCACCTTCATCGGGACTAGCGGGAATGAGCAGTTCTTC. Its protein is CATFIGTSGNEQFF.

The chain recombines TRBV27 with TRBJ2-5; D might be TRBD1 (6 bases). The CDR3 length is 15 residues. Germline loops: CDR1 MNHEY, CDR2 SMNVEV (reference sequence). V shed 5 bases and J shed 1 base, with 14 bases lying between them. The CDR3 protein is CASSPWVGGQETQYF. CDR3 sequence (DNA): TGTGCCAGCAGTCCCTGGGTAGGGGGCCAAGAGACCCAGTACTTC.

The genes are TRBV4-3 and TRBJ2-1; D not resolved. Germline V lookup: CDR1 LGHNA, CDR2 YSLEER. This CDR3 region has 12 residues. The V gene lost 0 bases and the J gene lost 13 bases, with 10 bases spanning the gap. The CDR3 coding sequence is TGCGCCAGCAGCCAAGATTTCCACAGACAGTTCTTC. It encodes CASSQDFHRQFF.

This clone appeared a few times. The V gene is TRBV29-1, the J gene TRBJ2-3, with D possibly matching TRBD1 (5 bases). Trimming cost V 2 bases and J 4 bases, with 16 bases left between them. Germline CDR1 reads SQVTM; CDR2 reads ANQGSEA. The CDR3 runs 15 residues. The CDR3 is CSVESARAIPDTQYF. CDR3 nucleotides: TGCAGCGTTGAATCGGCCAGGGCGATCCCAGATACGCAGTATTTT.

The CDR3 protein is CASSELAGDTGELFF. CDR3 in DNA: TGCGCCAGCAGCGAACTAGCGGGGGATACCGGGGAGCTGTTTTTT. The chain combines TRBV5-1 with TRBJ2-2; 11 bases are shared with TRBD2. This CDR3 comprises 15 residues. Trimming at V came to 4 bases and at J to 5 bases, leaving 4 bases not matched to a gene. Germline V gene lookup returns CDR1 SGHRS and CDR2 YFSETQ.